Following are 28 T cell receptor beta chains from one sample sequenced in a study of blood T cell repertoires in COVID-19. Profiled with immunoSEQ multiplex PCR; TCRdb holds only in-frame clones, not every one. The data show about 370,000 clones, 91% seen once. The specimen was PBMCs or T cells enriched from blood (not recorded which). The receptors were gathered from a woman in her forties who had been exposed to COVID-19.

The rearrangement links TRBV7-9 to TRBJ1-2; D is perhaps TRBD1 (5 bases). The germline CDR1 and CDR2 sequences are SEHNR and FQNEAQ (reference sequence). V dropped 5 bases and J dropped 6 bases, with 19 bases sitting between them. The CDR3 sequence is 15 residues long. CDR3 protein: CASSRVVDTYNGYTF. The CDR3, as DNA: TGTGCCAGCAGCCGCGTCGTGGACACTTATAATGGCTACACCTTC.

The chain carries TRBV5-1 and TRBJ1-2; 9 bases map to TRBD1. CDR3 length: 15 amino acids. CDR1 is SGHRS, CDR2 YFSETQ, per germline. V lost 4 bases and J lost 8; bases outside the gene matches: 12. The CDR3 is CASSPTGTGSQGYTF. The DNA of the CDR3 is TGCGCCAGCAGCCCAACCGGGACAGGGTCGCAGGGCTACACCTTC.

This clone was seen once. The chain uses TRBV18 and TRBJ1-2, with 12 positions matching TRBD1. Germline V gives CDR1 KGHSH, CDR2 LQKENI. V dropped 5 bases and J dropped 7; count of bases not matched to a gene: 11. This CDR3 spans 16 amino acids. CDR3 protein: CASSSPPGTGGSGYTF. The CDR3 nucleotides are TGTGCCAGCTCATCCCCCCCCGGGACAGGGGGCTCTGGCTACACCTTC.

The chain carries TRBV19 and TRBJ1-5, with D possibly TRBD1 on 6 matching bases. The germline CDR1 and CDR2 sequences are LNHDA and SQIVND (reference sequence). This CDR3 is 14 amino acids long. Trimming left V 4 bases short and J 3 bases short, with 10 bases between. The CDR3 bases are TGTGCCAGTAGTAAACAGGGTACCAATCAGCCCCAGCATTTT. Its translation: CASSKQGTNQPQHF.

The chain joins TRBV19 to TRBJ2-7; 7 bases line up with TRBD1. Per germline, CDR1 LNHDA and CDR2 SQIVND (reference sequence). The CDR3 loop spans 14 amino acids. V lost 0 bases and J lost 1; bases outside the gene matches: 0. The DNA of the CDR3 is TGTGCCAGTAGTATAGAACAGGGGTCCTACGAGCAGTACTTC. Translated: CASSIEQGSYEQYF.

The chain employs TRBV29-1 and TRBJ1-2, with 11 bases fitting TRBD1. CDR3 length: 15 amino acids. CDR1 is SQVTM and CDR2 is ANQGSEA in the germline V gene. Unmatched junction bases numbered 7, after V lost 4 bases and J lost 3 bases. The CDR3 DNA sequence: TGCAGCGTTGCCCCCGGGACAGGGGGTTACTATGGCTACACCTTC. Translation: CSVAPGTGGYYGYTF.

The chain combines TRBV5-1 with TRBJ1-4; TRBD1 aligns across 7 bases. Germline trimming cut 0 bases from V and 10 bases from J; bases unmatched to any gene: 3. The CDR3 sequence is 13 residues long. Germline loops: CDR1 SGHRS, CDR2 YFSETQ. CDR3 in DNA: TGCGCCAGCAGCTTGGGACAGGGAGGAAAACTGTTTTTT. Its translation: CASSLGQGGKLFF.

The chain couples TRBV4-1 to TRBJ2-1; TRBD2 agrees at 10 bases. This CDR3 is 16 amino acids long. CDR1 MGHRA and CDR2 YSYEKL come from the germline V gene. The trim removed 0 bases at V and 6 bases at J, leaving 5 bases unmatched. CDR3 nucleotide sequence: TGCGCCAGCAGCCAAGATCGGGCTAGCGGGGGCAATGAGCAGTTCTTC. Translating it yields CASSQDRASGGNEQFF.

This clone was observed a single time. Here the CDR3 DNA reads TGCGCCAGCAGCTTGGTGTCTAGCGGGAGGGCCGAGTCCTACGAGCAGTACTTC. It is translated as CASSLVSSGRAESYEQYF. J is TRBJ2-7 and V is TRBV5-1; TRBD2 agrees at 12 bases. Germline values: CDR1 SGHRS, CDR2 YFSETQ. The CDR3 has 18 amino acids. The V segment lost 0 bases and the J segment 1 base; nucleotides outside the gene matches: 8.

The J gene is TRBJ2-5, the V gene TRBV13; a possible D gene is TRBD1 (7 bases). V was cut by 3 bases and J by 2 bases, with 13 bases left in between. The germline gives CDR1 PRHDT, CDR2 FYEKMQ (reference sequence). The CDR3 consists of 15 residues. The CDR3 nucleotides read TGTGCCAGCAGCTTGGTGACAGGGACTCAAGAGACCCAGTACTTC. Translation: CASSLVTGTQETQYF.

The CDR3 DNA reads as TGTGCCAGCAGCCAAGAAGTGGGCCCCGCGGGGGGATCCACAGATACGCAGTATTTT. It encodes CASSQEVGPAGGSTDTQYF. The J gene is TRBJ2-3, the V gene TRBV3-1 (or the pseudogene TRBV3-2); 8 bases agree with TRBD2. Germline V lookup: CDR1 LGHDT, CDR2 YNNKEL (reference sequence). CDR3 length: 19 residues. The V gene end was trimmed by 0 bases and the J gene end by 2 bases; junction bases not matched to a gene: 13.

The chain joins TRBV19 to TRBJ2-3; D is unclear. This CDR3 has 14 amino acids. V lost 7 bases and J lost 2, with 13 bases in between. The germline V gene encodes CDR1 LNHDA and CDR2 SQIVND (reference sequence). CDR3 coding DNA: TGTGCCAGTACCACCGACATCACCACAGATACGCAGTATTTT. Translated, it gives CASTTDITTDTQYF.

V usage is TRBV19 and J usage is TRBJ1-1, with D unclear. Germline CDR1 reads LNHDA; CDR2 reads SQIVND (reference sequence). V was clipped by 6 bases and J by 3 bases, with 14 bases between them. CDR3 length: 14 residues. As DNA, the CDR3 is TGTGCCAGTAGCCCCCCGCGGGGATACACTGAAGCTTTCTTT. It encodes CASSPPRGYTEAFF.

CDR3 protein: CAWSVMGLTYGYTF. CDR3 nucleotides: TGTGCCTGGAGTGTTATGGGACTAACCTATGGCTACACCTTC. This chain joins TRBV30 and TRBJ1-2; weak D call: TRBD1 (5 bases). The CDR3 has 14 amino acids. Looked up from germline, CDR1 is GTSNPN and CDR2 is SVGIG (reference sequence). Trimming took 0 bases from V and 4 from J, leaving 12 bases between them.

The chain uses TRBV7-9 and TRBJ2-3, with a tentative D call TRBD2 (6 bases). The length of the CDR3 is 14 residues. The ends were cut back, 2 bases at V and 7 bases at J, with 13 bases in the middle. In germline, CDR1 is SEHNR, CDR2 FQNEAQ (reference sequence). In nucleotides, the CDR3 is TGTGCCAGCAGCTTATCCCGGGACTTTCATACGCAGTATTTT. This translates into CASSLSRDFHTQYF.

This chain links TRBV24-1 with TRBJ2-2; D is uncertain. CDR1 is KGHDR, CDR2 SFDVKD, per germline. Trimming took off 3 bases at V and 9 bases at J, with 4 bases between the two ends. This CDR3 has 11 amino acids. DNA for the CDR3: TGTGCCACCAGTGATCAATGGGAGCTGTTTTTT. As protein: CATSDQWELFF.

The chain has TRBV6-6 and TRBJ2-2; 8 nucleotides align to TRBD1. There are 14 residues in the CDR3. Germline V gene lookup returns CDR1 MNHNY and CDR2 SVGAGI (reference sequence). V trimming: 2 bases; J trimming: 7 bases; junction bases outside the gene matches: 3. In DNA, the CDR3 is TGTGCCAGCAGTTACGGGACAGGAATCGGGGAGCTGTTTTTT. It encodes CASSYGTGIGELFF.

This clone has only a few counts. V usage is TRBV5-1 and J usage is TRBJ2-3; 8 bases are shared with TRBD2. Germline CDR1 and CDR2: SGHRS and YFSETQ. The junction had 6 bases not matched to a gene; V was cut back by 1 base and J by 5 bases. The CDR3 is made up of 15 amino acids. The CDR3 reads CASSLLGLGLDTQYF. CDR3 sequence (DNA): TGCGCCAGCAGCTTGCTGGGACTAGGATTAGATACGCAGTATTTT.

This chain joins TRBV28 and TRBJ2-2; TRBD1 agrees at 10 bases. V trimming: 6 bases; J trimming: 5 bases; junction bases outside the gene matches: 12. There are 17 residues in the CDR3. Germline assignment: CDR1 MDHEN and CDR2 SYDVKM. The CDR3 region is CASSKTLSDRGTGELFF. CDR3 sequence (DNA): TGTGCCAGCAGCAAGACGCTTTCGGACAGGGGGACCGGGGAGCTGTTTTTT. The full variable domain, rest sourced from reference TRBV28 and TRBJ2-2, is DVKVTQSSRYLVKRTGEKVFLECVQDMDHENMFWYRQDPGLGLRLIYFSYDVKMKEKGDIPEGYSVSREKKERFSLILESASTNQTSMYLCASSKTLSDRGTGELFFGEGSRLTVL.

The CDR3 spells CASSIEGGLAGVHNEQFF. DNA for the CDR3: TGTGCCAGTAGTATAGAGGGCGGGCTAGCGGGAGTGCACAATGAGCAGTTCTTC. V gene TRBV19 combines with J gene TRBJ2-1; 10 bases align to TRBD2. Per germline, CDR1 LNHDA and CDR2 SQIVND (reference sequence). This CDR3 spans 18 amino acids. With 0 bases clipped from V and 5 bases from J, the junction kept 10 bases outside the gene matches.

The rearrangement links TRBV5-6 to TRBJ1-2, with TRBD1 matching over 7 bases. This CDR3 contains 16 residues. Per the germline V gene, CDR1 is SGHDT and CDR2 is YYEEEE. V trimming: 3 bases; J trimming: 3 bases; junction bases outside the gene matches: 11. The CDR3 DNA sequence: TGTGCCAGCAGCTCGACAGGGATTAGTTCATACTATGGCTACACCTTC. Amino acid sequence: CASSSTGISSYYGYTF.

J is TRBJ1-1 and V is TRBV19; possible D gene TRBD1, 6 bases. The germline V gene has CDR1 LNHDA and CDR2 SQIVND (reference sequence). The CDR3 is made up of 16 amino acids. The V end lost 3 bases, the J end lost 0 bases, and 14 bases lay between the germline ends. The DNA of the CDR3 is TGTGCCAGTAGTATTGGGGGCAGGGCGTTGAACACTGAAGCTTTCTTT. Protein: CASSIGGRALNTEAFF. Full variable domain (remainder filled in from reference TRBV19 and TRBJ1-1): DGGITQSPKYLFRKEGQNVTLSCEQNLNHDAMYWYRQDPGQGLRLIYYSQIVNDFQKGDIAEGYSVSREKKESFPLTVTSAQKNPTAFYLCASSIGGRALNTEAFFGQGTRLTVV.

The rearrangement links TRBV27 to TRBJ1-6; 7 nucleotides agree with TRBD1. The CDR3 extends over 16 amino acids. Losses at the gene ends were 4 bases for V and 7 bases for J; bases not matched to a gene: 10. Germline assignment: CDR1 MNHEY and CDR2 SMNVEV (reference sequence). The CDR3 protein is CASSSSPGQLNSPLHF. The CDR3 nucleotides read TGTGCCAGCAGTTCCTCTCCGGGACAGTTAAATTCACCCCTCCACTTT.

V usage is TRBV7-3 and J usage is TRBJ2-1; 7 bases are shared with TRBD2. V lost 6 bases to trimming and J lost 6 bases; unmatched junction nucleotides: 11. This CDR3 is 15 amino acids long. Germline CDR1 is SGHTA and CDR2 is FQGTGA. The CDR3 DNA reads as TGTGCCAGCAGGCCTCCGGGACTAACTCCCAATGAGCAGTTCTTC. It encodes CASRPPGLTPNEQFF.

This chain joins TRBV9 and TRBJ2-1; 8 nucleotides agree with TRBD2. Per germline, CDR1 SGDLS and CDR2 YYNGEE. The V segment lost 0 bases and the J segment 4 bases; nucleotides outside the gene matches: 9. CDR3 length: 17 residues. The CDR3 DNA reads TGTGCCAGCAGCGTAGTATTTGGTAGCGGGGCGTACAATGAGCAGTTCTTC. Amino acids: CASSVVFGSGAYNEQFF.

This rearrangement joins TRBV3-1 (or the pseudogene TRBV3-2) to TRBJ2-1, with 7 bases aligning to TRBD2. Germline assignment: CDR1 LGHDT and CDR2 YNNKEL (reference sequence). Trimming removed 3 bases from V and 6 bases from J; junction bases left unmatched: 14. CDR3 size: 17 residues. CDR3 coding DNA: TGTGCCAGCAGCCAGGCGCCCGGGACCGGGAGGCTCAATGAGCAGTTCTTC. Translated, it gives CASSQAPGTGRLNEQFF.

The J gene is TRBJ1-3, the V gene TRBV30, with D hard to call. In germline, CDR1 is GTSNPN, CDR2 SVGIG (reference sequence). Between the trimmed V and J ends, which lost 4 bases and 4 bases, there was a span of 5 bases. The CDR3 is made up of 11 amino acids. The CDR3 bases are TGTGCCTGGACCTTAGGAAACACCATATATTTT. Translated: CAWTLGNTIYF.

The rearrangement joins TRBV9 to TRBJ2-1, with 12 bases lining up with TRBD2. J was trimmed by 6 bases and V by 2 bases; bases with no gene match: 6. The CDR3 consists of 16 residues. CDR1 and CDR2 (germline): SGDLS, YYNGEE. The CDR3 DNA sequence: TGTGCCAGCAGCGTCACCGGGACTAGCGGGTTCAATGAGCAGTTCTTC. The encoded protein is CASSVTGTSGFNEQFF. Supplemented by reference TRBV9 and TRBJ2-1, the full variable domain reads DSGVTQTPKHLITATGQRVTLRCSPRSGDLSVYWYQQSLDQGLQFLIQYYNGEERAKGNILERFSAQQFPDLHSELNLSSLELGDSALYFCASSVTGTSGFNEQFFGPGTRLTVL.